A single sample gave rise to the 30 T cell receptor beta chains below, sequenced in a study of blood T cell repertoires in COVID-19. Clones were read by immunoSEQ multiplex PCR, and TCRdb kept only the in-frame ones, dropping some. The sample yields 100,000 to 150,000 clones, around 86% seen once. Sequencing input: peripheral blood. The receptors were gathered from a woman aged 70-85 years with COVID-19, enrolled during active disease.

The chain has TRBV28 and TRBJ1-1, with D perhaps TRBD1 (5 bases). Germline CDR1 and CDR2: MDHEN and SYDVKM. V lost 8 bases and J lost 0, with 7 bases in between. The CDR3 loop spans 12 amino acids. CDR3 sequence: CASRGLNTEAFF. The CDR3 region has the DNA TGTGCCAGCCGGGGGTTGAACACTGAAGCTTTCTTT.

The chain uses TRBV9 and TRBJ2-2; TRBD2 matches at 10 bases. Germline V gene sequence: CDR1 SGDLS, CDR2 YYNGEE. CDR3 length: 18 residues. The V and J ends lost 3 bases and 5 bases, in that order; junction bases with no gene match: 13. The DNA for the CDR3 is TGTGCCAGCAGCGAGCGGCCAGCGGGGGGGCCTGGGACCGGGGAGCTGTTTTTT. Residues: CASSERPAGGPGTGELFF.

This clone has a handful of counts. V usage is TRBV9 and J usage is TRBJ1-2; TRBD1 agrees at 7 bases. The CDR3 contains 12 residues. In germline, CDR1 is SGDLS, CDR2 YYNGEE. The J segment lost 10 bases and the V segment lost 4 bases, leaving 7 bases of the junction unmatched. The CDR3, as DNA: TGTGCCAGCAGCCCTCCAGGGGGGATCTACACCTTC. It translates to CASSPPGGIYTF.

The chain carries TRBV4-1 and TRBJ2-7, with 7 bases that match TRBD1. V was clipped by 4 bases and J by 2 bases; unmatched bases: 2. The germline CDR1 and CDR2 sequences are MGHRA and YSYEKL. The CDR3 spans 13 residues. CDR3 amino acids: CASSPGQTYEQYF. The CDR3 nucleotides are TGCGCCAGCAGCCCGGGACAGACCTACGAGCAGTACTTC.

This clone was counted a few times. The rearrangement uses TRBV5-1 and TRBJ1-1, with 9 bases matching TRBD1. Germline loops: CDR1 SGHRS, CDR2 YFSETQ. The J segment lost 3 bases and the V segment lost 4 bases, leaving 4 bases of the junction unmatched. The CDR3 has 14 amino acids. Here the CDR3 DNA reads TGCGCCAGCAGCCGGACAGGGGCTGACACTGAAGCTTTCTTT. Protein sequence: CASSRTGADTEAFF.

The V gene is TRBV6-5, the J gene TRBJ2-7, with a weak D call TRBD1 (7 bases). The CDR3 runs to 15 residues. Germline CDR1 MNHEY, CDR2 SVGAGI. V shed 0 bases and J shed 3 bases, with 12 bases lying between them. Here the CDR3 DNA reads TGTGCCAGCAGTTACTCTAGCGGACAGGTCTACGAGCAGTACTTC. This codes for CASSYSSGQVYEQYF.

The rearrangement links TRBV29-1 to TRBJ2-7, with 7 positions matching TRBD2. The CDR3 consists of 12 residues. J was trimmed by 3 bases and V by 4 bases; bases with no gene match: 3. In germline, CDR1 is SQVTM, CDR2 ANQGSEA. The CDR3 is CSVVPGGYEQYF. CDR3 DNA: TGCAGCGTTGTCCCGGGAGGCTACGAGCAGTACTTC.

The chain joins TRBV6-5 to TRBJ1-1, with D possibly TRBD1 on 6 matching bases. V shed 3 bases and J shed 6 bases, with 14 bases lying between them. Germline assignment: CDR1 MNHEY and CDR2 SVGAGI. The CDR3 contains 14 residues. The CDR3 nucleotides read TGTGCCAGCAGTTATACGGACAGCCAGTCTGAAGCTTTCTTT. Its protein product is CASSYTDSQSEAFF.

The gene calls are TRBV6-5 and TRBJ1-5; TRBD1 aligns across 12 bases. This CDR3 comprises 15 residues. Unmatched junction bases numbered 3, after V lost 3 bases and J lost 6 bases. Germline CDR1 reads MNHEY; CDR2 reads SVGAGI. The CDR3: CASSYPGQGAQPQHF. In DNA form, the CDR3 reads TGTGCCAGCAGTTATCCGGGACAGGGGGCTCAGCCCCAGCATTTT.

The table lists this clone with a count of one. V gene TRBV5-1 combines with J gene TRBJ1-5, with D maybe TRBD1 (5 bases). Per germline, CDR1 SGHRS and CDR2 YFSETQ. CDR3 length: 15 amino acids. V dropped 0 bases and J dropped 0 bases, with 7 bases sitting between them. As DNA, the CDR3 is TGCGCCAGCAGCTTGGACGGGGGTAGCAATCAGCCCCAGCATTTT. It specifies CASSLDGGSNQPQHF.

The gene calls are TRBV28 and TRBJ2-1, with unresolved D. V was trimmed by 2 bases and J by 3 bases, leaving 8 bases between them. The CDR3 length is 14 residues. Germline CDR1 reads MDHEN; CDR2 reads SYDVKM. CDR3 DNA sequence: TGTGCCAGCAGTTTAGTAACATTCTACAATGAGCAGTTCTTC. Its protein product is CASSLVTFYNEQFF. Variable domain in full (rest from reference TRBV28 and TRBJ2-1): DVKVTQSSRYLVKRTGEKVFLECVQDMDHENMFWYRQDPGLGLRLIYFSYDVKMKEKGDIPEGYSVSREKKERFSLILESASTNQTSMYLCASSLVTFYNEQFFGPGTRLTVL.

V and J are TRBV5-1 and TRBJ2-7; TRBD1 aligns across 8 bases. V shed 7 bases, J shed 6 bases, and the junction held 9 bases outside the gene matches. CDR1 SGHRS and CDR2 YFSETQ come from the germline V gene. CDR3 size: 13 residues. The CDR3 nucleotides are TGCGCCAGCTCGGGACAGGTAGGGGCCGAGCAGTACTTC. This encodes CASSGQVGAEQYF. Combining the CDR3 with reference TRBV5-1 and TRBJ2-7 gives the whole variable domain KAGVTQTPRYLIKTRGQQVTLSCSPISGHRSVSWYQQTPGQGLQFLFEYFSETQRNKGNFPGRFSGRQFSNSRSEMNVSTLELGDSALYLCASSGQVGAEQYFGPGTRLTVT.

The gene calls are TRBV30 and TRBJ2-5; TRBD2 aligns across 8 bases. The CDR3 runs to 15 residues. Looked up from germline, CDR1 is GTSNPN and CDR2 is SVGIG (reference sequence). V lost 0 bases, J lost 3 bases, and 6 bases stayed unmatched. Here the CDR3 reads CAWSVPGGPKETQYF. The CDR3, as DNA: TGTGCCTGGAGTGTCCCGGGGGGGCCGAAAGAGACCCAGTACTTC.

The gene calls are TRBV9 and TRBJ2-3; perhaps TRBD2 as D (6 bases). The germline V gene has CDR1 SGDLS and CDR2 YYNGEE. Trimming took off 0 bases at V and 1 base at J, with 9 bases between the two ends. The CDR3 sequence is 15 residues long. The CDR3 sequence is CASSVVGGRTDTQYF. The CDR3 region has the DNA TGTGCCAGCAGCGTAGTTGGAGGGCGCACAGATACGCAGTATTTT.

V gene TRBV9 combines with J gene TRBJ2-2, with 9 bases aligning to TRBD1. CDR3 length: 16 residues. V was pared by 4 bases and J by 1 base, with 5 bases of the junction left unmatched. CDR1 and CDR2 from the germline V gene are SGDLS and YYNGEE. The CDR3 region is CASSSRDRVNTGELFF. The CDR3 DNA is TGTGCCAGCAGCTCACGGGACAGGGTGAACACCGGGGAGCTGTTTTTT.

The chain couples TRBV11-3 to TRBJ1-6; D is unresolved. V was shortened by 5 bases and J by 8 bases, with 7 bases between the two germline ends. The germline V gene encodes CDR1 SGHNT and CDR2 YENEEA. CDR3 size: 12 residues. In DNA form, the CDR3 reads TGTGCCAGCAGCCTAAACGATTCACCCCTCCACTTT. Translation: CASSLNDSPLHF.

In its sample, this clone was seen once. The rearrangement joins TRBV29-1 to TRBJ2-3, with 7 nucleotides matching TRBD1. V shed 6 bases and J 1 base; nucleotides not matched to a gene: 7. The germline gives CDR1 SQVTM, CDR2 ANQGSEA. The CDR3 extends over 14 amino acids. CDR3 nucleotide sequence: TGCAGCGTGCGACAGGGTTACGGCACAGATACGCAGTATTTT. The encoded protein is CSVRQGYGTDTQYF.

The J gene is TRBJ1-4, the V gene TRBV2; D is undetermined. The CDR3 spans 13 residues. Trimming removed 0 bases from V and 8 bases from J, with 7 bases in between. Germline CDR1 is SNHLY and CDR2 is FYNNEI. CDR3 DNA sequence: TGTGCCAGCAGTGAAGCCCCCCTGGAAAAACTGTTTTTT. It specifies CASSEAPLEKLFF.

This clone was seen a handful of times. The V call is TRBV5-6, the J call TRBJ1-2, with D unresolved. Between the trimmed V and J ends, which lost 4 bases and 8 bases, there was a span of 18 bases. CDR3 length: 14 residues. The V gene's germline CDR1 is SGHDT and CDR2 YYEEEE. The CDR3 DNA reads TGTGCCAGCAGCCATTTTACAGAGTTATTCGGCTACACCTTC. As protein: CASSHFTELFGYTF.

V gene TRBV18 combines with J gene TRBJ2-7; the D gene is possibly TRBD1 (5 bases). V was pared by 3 bases and J by 6 bases, with 15 bases between. This CDR3 has 14 amino acids. Germline-derived CDR1 and CDR2 are KGHSH and LQKENI. The CDR3 loop is CASSPPGFIGEQYF. In DNA form, the CDR3 reads TGTGCCAGCTCACCCCCAGGGTTTATTGGCGAGCAGTACTTC.

The V call is TRBV25-1, the J call TRBJ1-5; 10 nucleotides match TRBD1. Trimming cost V 4 bases and J 6 bases; bases outside gene matches: 3. From germline, CDR1 is MGHDK and CDR2 SYGVNS. The CDR3 contains 14 residues. The CDR3 region has the DNA TGTGCCAGCAGTGTAGGGACAGGGGTTCAGCCCCAGCATTTT. This sequence encodes CASSVGTGVQPQHF.

The gene calls are TRBV28 and TRBJ2-1, with TRBD2 matching over 8 bases. In germline, CDR1 is MDHEN, CDR2 SYDVKM. The CDR3 sequence is 14 residues long. The trim removed 3 bases at V and 7 bases at J, leaving 5 bases unmatched. CDR3 DNA sequence: TGTGCCAGCAGTTTCGGGGGGGCCTCTAATGAGCAGTTCTTC. This gives the protein CASSFGGASNEQFF. Using reference TRBV28 and TRBJ2-1 for the parts outside the CDR3, the full variable domain is DVKVTQSSRYLVKRTGEKVFLECVQDMDHENMFWYRQDPGLGLRLIYFSYDVKMKEKGDIPEGYSVSREKKERFSLILESASTNQTSMYLCASSFGGASNEQFFGPGTRLTVL.

V is TRBV2 and J is TRBJ2-5; 8 bases match TRBD2. Germline V gene data show CDR1 as SNHLY and CDR2 as FYNNEI. The junction had 5 bases not matched to a gene; V was cut back by 6 bases and J by 5 bases. The CDR3 sequence is 13 residues long. CDR3 residues: CASRIRLAETQYF. The CDR3 coding sequence is TGTGCCAGCAGGATAAGACTAGCGGAGACCCAGTACTTC.

This chain joins TRBV4-1 and TRBJ1-3; no clear D gene. Trimming took 1 base from V and 5 from J, leaving 9 bases between them. The CDR3 totals 14 residues. Per germline, CDR1 MGHRA and CDR2 YSYEKL. This CDR3 is CASSQVGVRNTIYF. In DNA form, the CDR3 reads TGCGCCAGCAGCCAAGTCGGGGTGAGAAACACCATATATTTT.

V and J are TRBV5-4 and TRBJ1-4; 8 nucleotides align to TRBD1. Per germline, CDR1 SGHNT and CDR2 YYREEE (reference sequence). The CDR3 has 14 amino acids. The V segment lost 3 bases and the J segment 6 bases; nucleotides outside the gene matches: 4. Here the CDR3 DNA reads TGTGCCAGCAGCTGGCAGGGGGCTGATGAAAAACTGTTTTTT. Translated: CASSWQGADEKLFF.

The chain links TRBV5-6 to TRBJ2-5; D may be TRBD2 (6 bases). The V and J ends lost 6 bases and 5 bases respectively, with 17 bases between them. This CDR3 has 14 residues. The V gene's germline CDR1 is SGHDT and CDR2 YYEEEE. The CDR3 region is CASTAAGPGETQYF. The CDR3 DNA sequence: TGTGCCAGCACAGCGGCGGGACCGGGGGAGACCCAGTACTTC.

The J gene is TRBJ1-2, the V gene TRBV3-1 (or the pseudogene TRBV3-2); 7 bases agree with TRBD1. The V and J ends lost 6 bases and 4 bases, in that order; junction bases with no gene match: 11. The CDR3 runs 15 residues. The germline V gene has CDR1 LGHDT and CDR2 YNNKEL (reference sequence). In DNA form, the CDR3 reads TGTGCCAGCAGGCCCGTTGGGACAGCGGGCTATGGCTACACCTTC. Translated: CASRPVGTAGYGYTF.

The genes are TRBV6-5 and TRBJ1-1, with D perhaps TRBD1 (5 bases). This CDR3 is 14 amino acids long. Germline V CDR1 and CDR2: MNHEY, SVGAGI. V was clipped by 10 bases and J by 3 bases, with 18 bases between them. This CDR3 is CATGEVGGHTEAFF. CDR3 nucleotides: TGTGCCACTGGTGAAGTGGGGGGTCACACTGAAGCTTTCTTT.

This chain uses TRBV7-3 with TRBJ2-7; D might be TRBD1 (6 bases). V lost 2 bases and J lost 2, with 10 bases in between. This CDR3 has 14 residues. The germline CDR1 and CDR2 sequences are SGHTA and FQGTGA. The CDR3 here is CASSLWAGAYEQYF. The DNA for the CDR3 is TGTGCCAGCAGCTTATGGGCAGGGGCCTACGAGCAGTACTTC.

The chain joins TRBV6-5 to TRBJ1-6, with D maybe TRBD1 (6 bases). V was shortened by 0 bases and J by 6 bases, with 9 bases between the two germline ends. The CDR3 is 15 residues long. Looked up from germline, CDR1 is MNHEY and CDR2 is SVGAGI. For the CDR3, the DNA is TGTGCCAGCAGTTACTCACAGGGCAGTAATTCACCCCTCCACTTT. Its translation is CASSYSQGSNSPLHF.